This TCR beta chain was sequenced for a study of spatial heterogeneity in lung cancer. This clonotype has a count of ten or more. Time point noted: sample taken at primary tumor resection. MiXCR, applied by TCRdb to the 5' RACE reads, yields one record per CDR3 protein. The sample carries over 50,000 distinct CDR3 sequences, under 7.5% recorded once. The CDR3 is 15 residues long. V lost 6 bases to trimming and J lost 6 bases; unmatched junction nucleotides: 10. The sequencing here drew on PBMCs, taken at surgery. The rearrangement uses TRBV12-3 or TRBV12-4 and TRBJ2-2; 7 nucleotides align to TRBD1. This TCR was sampled from a female donor with early-stage non-small cell lung cancer. The CDR3 spells CASSLRGSLAGELFF. The CDR3 DNA reads as TGTGCCAGCAGCCTCAGGGGGAGCTTAGCCGGGGAGCTGTTTTTT.